The rows below give T cell receptor beta chains drawn from one sample of a study of regulatory T cells in long-lasting Graves disease. TCRdb re-called the multiplex PCR reads through MiXCR, storing one row per CDR3 protein. Here the sample spans roughly 410,000 distinct CDR3 sequences, around 16% being singletons. Separately, the same data were catalogued under a study of T cells in Graves' hyperthyroidism and ophthalmopathy.

The sample consisted of peripheral blood mononuclear cells (PBMCs), taken at new diagnosis, from a patient treated with antithyroid drugs. These receptors came from a woman in her forties with Graves disease. Both conserved end residues are part of each CDR3. The D gene is left open where the match is weak. Clone size is given for some rows only: seen once, a few or many times, or a class if the clone is expanded.

CDR3nt,CDR3aa,j_gene,abundance,d_gene,v_gene
TGTGCCAGTAGAATGGAAGGGGTAGATCAGCCCCAGCATTTT,CASRMEGVDQPQHF,TRBJ1-5,few,-,TRBV19
TGTGCCAGCGTTAGCGGGAGCTCCTACAATGAGCAGTTCTTC,CASVSGSSYNEQFF,TRBJ2-1,many,TRBD2,TRBV12-5
TGCGCCAGCAGTGAGTTCACAGGGGGCTCAGAGGTACAGTACTTC,CASSEFTGGSEVQYF,TRBJ2-7,-,TRBD1,TRBV10-1
TGTGCCAGCAGCCTAGGGCGTACCGTCTTC,CASSLGRTVF,TRBJ2-7,many,-,TRBV11-2
TGTGCCAGCAGCAGACAGTCAACTAATGAAAAACTGTTTTTT,CASSRQSTNEKLFF,TRBJ1-4,many,-,TRBV28
TGTGCCAGCACCTATTCGGGGTTTCTTAATTCACCCCTCCACTTT,CASTYSGFLNSPLHF,TRBJ1-6,-,-,TRBV7-2
TGCGCCAGCAGCTTTGGGGAGGACGGCAATCAGCCCCAGCATTTT,CASSFGEDGNQPQHF,TRBJ1-5,many,-,TRBV5-1
TGTGCCAGCAATGAGGGAAGGGATGGCTACACCTTC,CASNEGRDGYTF,TRBJ1-2,-,-,TRBV28
TGTGCCAGCACTCCTTCGGGGGCAGGGGCGCACGATGAGCAGTTCTTC,CASTPSGAGAHDEQFF,TRBJ2-1,-,-,TRBV2
TGTGCCAGCAGTTCCGTTGACAGCTACGAGCAGTACTTC,CASSSVDSYEQYF,TRBJ2-7,many,-,TRBV27
TGTGCCAGCAGTTATGGGGTGGGGCGTACTCTCTCTGGGGCCAACGTCCTGACTTTC,CASSYGVGRTLSGANVLTF,TRBJ2-6,-,-,TRBV6-5
TGCAGCACAGGGGGCAGCTCCTACGAGCAGTACTTC,CSTGGSSYEQYF,TRBJ2-7,-,TRBD1,TRBV20-1
TGTGCCAGCAGCCAAGAGCGGACAGGGAACTATGGCTACACCTTC,CASSQERTGNYGYTF,TRBJ1-2,-,TRBD1,TRBV11-2
TGTGCCAGCTCACCGGGCAGGCTCAGCTCTGGGGCCAACGTCCTGACTTTC,CASSPGRLSSGANVLTF,TRBJ2-6,-,-,TRBV18
TGTGCCATCACTCGTGATAGTCTCTACGAGCAGTACTTC,CAITRDSLYEQYF,TRBJ2-7,few,-,TRBV10-3
TGTGCCAGCAGCTTGCCGGGACATAGCGGTTCGGATACGCAGTATTTT,CASSLPGHSGSDTQYF,TRBJ2-3,many,-,TRBV5-4
TGCAGTGCTAGAGGAACAGGGGAGTATATCCAGTCACCCCTCCACTTT,CSARGTGEYIQSPLHF,TRBJ1-6,many,TRBD1,TRBV20-1
TGTGCTAGTGGTTTGGTATTTGGCCCTGACACTGAAGCTTTCTTT,CASGLVFGPDTEAFF,TRBJ1-1,many,-,TRBV12-5
TGTGCCAGCAGCGTAGGAGGGGGAGGGGCCGGTGGCACCGGGGAGCTGTTTTTT,CASSVGGGGAGGTGELFF,TRBJ2-2,-,-,TRBV9
TGTGCCAGCAGGGGGGGACAGGGGGCCTACGAGCAGTACTTC,CASRGGQGAYEQYF,TRBJ2-7,many,TRBD1,TRBV2
TGTGCCAGCAGTATGAGGACTCTATCCGACGAGCAGTACTTC,CASSMRTLSDEQYF,TRBJ2-7,many,-,TRBV27
TGTGCCAGCAAGGAAATGGCAGTAGGAGATATTAGCACAGATACGCAGTATTTT,CASKEMAVGDISTDTQYF,TRBJ2-3,many,-,TRBV13
TGTGCCAGTGTACATCCTCAGATGGGTTACGAGCAGTACTTC,CASVHPQMGYEQYF,TRBJ2-7,many,-,TRBV6-1
TGTGCCAGCAGTTTTCAGGGGGCGCGGGGCTACACCTTC,CASSFQGARGYTF,TRBJ1-2,-,TRBD1,TRBV28
TGTGCCAGCAGTGGACTAGCGGCCGGGTCCTACAATGAGCAGTTCTTC,CASSGLAAGSYNEQFF,TRBJ2-1,many,TRBD2,TRBV27
TGTGCCAGCAGTTTAAACCCCTCGAGCGGAGAAACAGATACGCAGTATTTT,CASSLNPSSGETDTQYF,TRBJ2-3,many,-,TRBV28
TGTGCCAGCAGACCCATGGGGACACGCTCTGGAAACACCATATATTTT,CASRPMGTRSGNTIYF,TRBJ1-3,-,-,TRBV6-1
TGTGCCAGCAGCTCTAGCGGGGAGGTCGATGAGCAGTTCTTC,CASSSSGEVDEQFF,TRBJ2-1,many,TRBD2,TRBV27
TGTGCCAGCTCGGCCGGGACTAGCGGAGGCTCCTACAATGAGCAGTTCTTC,CASSAGTSGGSYNEQFF,TRBJ2-1,many,TRBD2,TRBV18
TGTGCCAGCAGCAAAGACAGGGCCCTATACGAGCAGTACTTC,CASSKDRALYEQYF,TRBJ2-7,-,TRBD1,TRBV6-1
TGTGCCAGCAGCTGGCCGGGTCGAGCGGGAGAAGAGACCCAGTACTTC,CASSWPGRAGEETQYF,TRBJ2-5,many,TRBD2,TRBV11-3
TGCGCCAGCAGCCAGGTGACAGGGAAACGGTCGAAGACTGAAGCTTTCTTT,CASSQVTGKRSKTEAFF,TRBJ1-1,-,TRBD1,TRBV4-3
TGTGCCAGCAGAGAGGGACTGAGGGAGACCCAGTACTTC,CASREGLRETQYF,TRBJ2-5,many,-,TRBV2